Included here is one T cell receptor (beta chain) sequence, with context. There is no known antigen for this receptor. Base qualities are not provided; no much larger clone lies one nucleotide away. V sheds 5 bases and J sheds 10 bases, leaving 15 bases between their ends. There are 13 amino acids in the CDR3, from cysteine to phenylalanine inclusive. CDR3 DNA only is kept here, 39 bases in frame from base 1. The germline V gene (reference sequence) supplies CDR1 PRHDT and CDR2 FYEKMQ. Library generation was performed with the immunoSEQ multiplex PCR assay. Rearranged TCR beta chain sequences were amplified with the hsTCRB Kit following the manufacturer's protocol. Sequencing of TCRB libraries was carried out on an Illumina MiSeq. Regarding the original processing steps: The proprietary platform of the kit vendor was used for demultiplexing, trimming and gene mapping. TCRdb took this table from immuneACCESS and kept in-frame rearrangements with V and J called. Such tables lack part of the clones; where checked against another copy, unresolved V genes explain under half of the gap, and the rest is unexplained. V and J calls plus clone size are reproduced from that table; the DNA served to infer D and trimming. This sample holds some 120,000 clones; around three quarters were observed only once. 5.5% of the sample lies in the top ten.

The data were obtained in a study of a mutant IDH1 vaccine in newly diagnosed glioma (dated by TCRdb to the early 2020s). Background on the whole study: Patients received eight vaccinations in weeks 1, 3, 5, 7, 11, 15, 19 and 23, corresponding to visits V03 through V10. Vaccination began 4-6 weeks after radiotherapy alone, or alongside temozolomide cycles in the chemotherapy-containing groups. Before enrollment, patients had received standard therapy of radiotherapy alone, temozolomide alone, or radiochemotherapy with temozolomide; most received the combination. Of the roughly 32 treated patients, about 62% were male and approximately 38% were female, and a mean age of roughly 40 years was recorded. Peripheral blood samples were drawn at six visits, namely V03 (baseline), V05, V07, V10, V12 and V13. Longitudinal TCRB deep sequencing was done for roughly 23 treated patients, wherever samples were available for exploratory analyses. Overall results and qualifications from the work: The authors stated that sample limitations prevented analyses of patient blood samples from being reproduced. Immune responses induced by the vaccine were seen in around 93% of patients across multiple MHC alleles. Pseudoprogression seemed to be unrelated to changes in the top peripheral T cell clonotypes found by TCRB sequencing. Availability determined which PBMC samples were chosen for TCRB deep sequencing.

What the time point label conveys for this sample: week 11, during vaccination. A 20-mer mutant IDH1 peptide at 300 micrograms in Montanide made up each vaccine dose, which was injected subcutaneously together with topical imiquimod. The donors had newly diagnosed IDH1-mutant astrocytomas of WHO grade 3 or 4 that showed loss of nuclear ATRX. The samples were drawn from NOA16, a multicentre, single-arm, open-label phase I trial in Germany that tested a mutant IDH1 peptide vaccine in humans for the first time. The DNeasy Blood and Tissue Kit was used to extract genomic DNA from EDTA blood for TCRB sequencing.

The sample here was PBMCs, taken from a glioma patient whose treatment included an IDH1 peptide vaccine. The chain is encoded by TRBV13 joined to TRBJ2-1; the D gene is not confidently resolved. This receptor was obtained from a man in his forties with glioma. The CDR3 protein sequence reads: CASSRRAPREQFF. The DNA sequence is given as TGTGCCAGCAGCCGACGGGCGCCCCGGGAGCAGTTCTTC.